Many counts were recorded for the clone carrying this TCR beta chain. These data belong to a study of human T cells and chemical hapten exposure. Described time point: pre-sensitization, week 0. Treatment described: therapeutic diphenylcyclopropenone sensitization with weekly scalp DPC. MiXCR, run by TCRdb on the RACE reads, gives a single entry per CDR3 protein. The sample yields some 400,000 distinct CDR3 sequences, less than 6.5% seen once. The source was whole blood, collected in connection with sensitization to the hapten diphenylcyclopropenone (DPC). The source of this sequence is a woman aged 45 to 65 with alopecia areata. Some clones in this sample may be carry-over from other donors' samples.

The DNA for the CDR3 is TGTGCCAGCAGTACTCAGGGGGAAGCTTTCTTT. Residues: CASSTQGEAFF. The rearrangement joins TRBV12-3 or TRBV12-4 to TRBJ1-1; TRBD1 is a possible D gene (6 bases). The CDR3 is made up of 11 amino acids. V was pared by 5 bases and J by 8 bases, with 9 bases between.